This T cell receptor beta chain was sequenced in a study of blood T cells in healthy people across ages. Study observations and caveats: A roughly linear age-dependent decrease characterized TCR beta diversity per million T cells.

With a J-beta primer mix and a sample-barcoded 5' primer, a second PCR ran about 7 to 11 cycles. From each sample, at least 2.5 million paired-end reads containing CDR3 were obtained. TCRdb redid the calling of the 5' RACE reads with MiXCR, one entry per CDR3 protein. The table shows about 1.1 million distinct CDR3 sequences, with roughly two fifths occurring only once. The donors, aged roughly 6 to 90, were healthy Caucasians from Russia. The total RNA that was extracted per sample amounted to at least 5.5 micrograms. As regards this clonotype: As yet, its antigen is unknown.

The V gene's germline CDR1 is MNHEY and CDR2 SVGEGT. The length of the CDR3 is 17 residues. V dropped 7 bases and J dropped 5 bases, with 24 bases sitting between them. Material: blood. This TCR derives from a man aged 18 to 29 in good health. The gene calls are TRBV6-2 or TRBV6-3 and TRBJ2-1; D call uncertain. CDR3 bases: TGTGCCAGCACCTCAGGAAGGGTTGAGGTCCTAAACAATGAGCAGTTCTTC. This sequence encodes CASTSGRVEVLNNEQFF.